The 10 T cell receptor beta chains listed next were all sequenced from one sample in a study of T cell responses to AZD1222 COVID-19 vaccine. Sequenced by immunoSEQ multiplex PCR; TCRdb stores in-frame clones only, minus some. The sample records roughly 120,000 clones, about 89% being singletons. Sample: peripheral blood, taken on day 0 of AZD1222 vaccination. These receptors came from an adult in good health.

The chain employs TRBV9 and TRBJ1-3; perhaps TRBD1 as D (5 bases). This CDR3 spans 14 amino acids. V lost 3 bases to trimming and J lost 0 bases, with 7 bases between them. Germline values: CDR1 SGDLS, CDR2 YYNGEE. The CDR3 sequence: CASSGGHSGNTIYF. The CDR3 bases are TGTGCCAGCAGCGGAGGACACTCTGGAAACACCATATATTTT. Drawing the rest from reference TRBV9 and TRBJ1-3, the complete variable domain is DSGVTQTPKHLITATGQRVTLRCSPRSGDLSVYWYQQSLDQGLQFLIQYYNGEERAKGNILERFSAQQFPDLHSELNLSSLELGDSALYFCASSGGHSGNTIYFGEGSWLTVV.

This chain links TRBV19 with TRBJ2-6; 12 nucleotides match TRBD1. This CDR3 spans 18 amino acids. The V and J ends lost 4 bases and 1 base, in that order; junction bases with no gene match: 5. The germline V gene has CDR1 LNHDA and CDR2 SQIVND (reference sequence). DNA of the CDR3: TGTGCCAGTAGTAGACCGGGACAGGGGGCTTCTGGGGCCAACGTCCTGACTTTC. Translated, it gives CASSRPGQGASGANVLTF. Full variable domain (remainder filled in from reference TRBV19 and TRBJ2-6): DGGITQSPKYLFRKEGQNVTLSCEQNLNHDAMYWYRQDPGQGLRLIYYSQIVNDFQKGDIAEGYSVSREKKESFPLTVTSAQKNPTAFYLCASSRPGQGASGANVLTFGAGSRLTVL.

The chain is built from TRBV5-1 and TRBJ2-7; D gene unclear. CDR1 SGHRS and CDR2 YFSETQ come from the germline V gene. The V end was cut by 0 bases, the J end by 3 bases, with 7 bases between. The CDR3 extends over 13 amino acids. CDR3 sequence (DNA): TGCGCCAGCAGCTTGGCGGATAACTACGAGCAGTACTTC. Its protein product is CASSLADNYEQYF.

This clone was detected once. The chain has TRBV9 and TRBJ2-2, with D uncertain. The CDR3 covers 13 residues. V lost 0 bases, J lost 6 bases, and 6 bases lay in between. CDR1 and CDR2 from the germline V gene are SGDLS and YYNGEE. The CDR3 is CASSVGWPGELFF. DNA of the CDR3: TGTGCCAGCAGCGTAGGTTGGCCCGGGGAGCTGTTTTTT.

This sequence joins TRBV19 and TRBJ2-5, with TRBD1 identical over 10 bases. The CDR3 totals 14 residues. V lost 6 bases and J lost 4; bases outside the gene matches: 5. From germline, CDR1 is LNHDA and CDR2 SQIVND (reference sequence). Here the CDR3 reads CASSRDRGSETQYF. In nucleotides, the CDR3 is TGTGCCAGTAGCCGGGACAGGGGATCAGAGACCCAGTACTTC.

V is TRBV6-5 and J is TRBJ2-7, with TRBD1 matching over 7 bases. The V and J ends lost 10 bases and 6 bases, in that order; junction bases with no gene match: 15. Germline CDR1 reads MNHEY; CDR2 reads SVGAGI. The CDR3 totals 14 residues. The CDR3 DNA follows: TGTGCCACAAGCTCACAGGGGTCTTGGGGCGAGCAGTACTTC. This sequence encodes CATSSQGSWGEQYF.

The chain uses TRBV15 and TRBJ1-5; 11 positions agree with TRBD1. Germline V lookup: CDR1 LNHNV, CDR2 YYDKDF (reference sequence). The CDR3 is 16 amino acids. Trimming cost V 3 bases and J 4 bases; bases outside gene matches: 5. The CDR3 DNA is TGTGCCACCAGCAGCTCCGGGACAGGGGGGAATCAGCCCCAGCATTTT. This sequence encodes CATSSSGTGGNQPQHF.

The chain uses TRBV19 and TRBJ1-1, with 8 bases identical to TRBD1. The CDR3 consists of 13 residues. Germline V gene data show CDR1 as LNHDA and CDR2 as SQIVND (reference sequence). J was trimmed by 5 bases and V by 6 bases; bases with no gene match: 5. The CDR3 is CASRDQGATEAFF. The CDR3 DNA reads as TGTGCCAGTAGGGACCAGGGGGCGACTGAAGCTTTCTTT. The whole variable domain, filled in from reference TRBV19 and TRBJ1-1, reads DGGITQSPKYLFRKEGQNVTLSCEQNLNHDAMYWYRQDPGQGLRLIYYSQIVNDFQKGDIAEGYSVSREKKESFPLTVTSAQKNPTAFYLCASRDQGATEAFFGQGTRLTVV.

The J gene is TRBJ2-1, the V gene TRBV27, with D tentatively TRBD2 (6 bases). The CDR3 totals 14 residues. The germline V gene encodes CDR1 MNHEY and CDR2 SMNVEV (reference sequence). V was clipped by 3 bases and J by 1 base, with 7 bases between them. For the CDR3, the DNA is TGTGCCAGCAGTTTCGGGAGTTCCTACAATGAGCAGTTCTTC. This sequence encodes CASSFGSSYNEQFF.

This chain links TRBV10-3 with TRBJ2-7, with 9 bases that match TRBD1. The germline V gene encodes CDR1 ENHRY and CDR2 SYGVKD. The V gene end was trimmed by 10 bases and the J gene end by 10 bases; junction bases not matched to a gene: 11. The CDR3 contains 12 residues. CDR3 DNA: TGTGCCACCGGCCCAACAGGGGGCGATCAGTACTTC. Its translation: CATGPTGGDQYF.